The 27 T cell receptor beta chains presented below share a single source sample, sequenced in a study of T-cell reconstitution after alpha-beta-depleted transplantation in children. Preparation of the TCRbeta library was carried out with unique molecular identifiers. TCRdb reprocessed the PCR reads via MiXCR and lists one record per CDR3 protein. There are around 490,000 distinct CDR3 sequences in the sample; about an eighth occur only once, and approximately 14% lies in the top ten. The source material was PBMCs, mostly from graft donor cells, sampled 180 days after TCRalphabeta/CD19-depleted stem cell transplant. The receptors here all came from a female patient aged 2-10 years who had a stem cell transplant for aplastic anemia, so the T cells may come from the graft donor.

This clonotype came up a few times. This chain connects TRBV5-6 to TRBJ2-7; a possible D gene is TRBD1 (6 bases). Germline V gene lookup returns CDR1 SGHDT and CDR2 YYEEEE. The CDR3 loop spans 14 amino acids. Trimming stripped 6 bases from V and 1 base from J, with 14 bases between. CDR3 in DNA: TGTGCCAGCACCACAGGGCGTATTTCCTACGAGCAGTACGTC. It is translated as CASTTGRISYEQYV.

The table lists this clonotype with a few counts. The chain combines TRBV7-3 with TRBJ2-5, with D uncertain. The germline V gene encodes CDR1 SGHTA and CDR2 FQGTGA. CDR3 length equals 16 residues. The V end was cut by 0 bases, the J end by 5 bases, with 16 bases between. The CDR3 region has the DNA TGTGCCAGCAGCTTAACCCCCCAGGCCCGATTGGAGACCCAGTACTTC. This encodes CASSLTPQARLETQYF.

The rearrangement links TRBV7-2 to TRBJ1-1; perhaps TRBD1 as D (5 bases). Germline CDR1 reads SGHTA; CDR2 reads FQGNSA. The CDR3 consists of 15 residues. V was pared by 5 bases and J by 0 bases, with 13 bases between. The CDR3 sequence: CASSRPTGLNTEAFF. CDR3 DNA sequence: TGTGCCAGCAGCCGACCCACAGGCCTGAACACTGAAGCTTTCTTT.

The chain combines TRBV27 with TRBJ2-7, with TRBD2 matching 12 bases. From germline, CDR1 is MNHEY and CDR2 SMNVEV (reference sequence). The CDR3 length is 16 residues. V was pared by 4 bases and J by 3 bases, with 7 bases of the junction left unmatched. DNA of the CDR3: TGTGCCAGCAGTTCGAGTGGACTAGCGGGATTCTACGAGCAGTACGTC. This encodes CASSSSGLAGFYEQYV.

The chain uses TRBV12-3 or TRBV12-4 and TRBJ2-7, with a tentative D call TRBD2 (7 bases). This CDR3 is built from 16 residues. V dropped 3 bases and J dropped 0 bases, with 15 bases sitting between them. The CDR3 loop is CASSLGRGGLSYEQYF. CDR3 DNA sequence: TGTGCCAGCAGTTTGGGGAGGGGGGGACTCTCCTACGAGCAGTACTTC.

In this sample, this clonotype turned up many times. V and J are TRBV20-1 and TRBJ2-7; possible D gene TRBD1, 5 bases. Trimming removed 1 base from V and 4 bases from J, with 17 bases in between. The CDR3 spans 15 residues. CDR1 is DFQATT, CDR2 SNEGSKA, per germline (reference sequence). The CDR3 bases are TGCAGTGCTAGAGCGCCCACAGGAAGATTATACGAGCAGTACTTC. Translated, it gives CSARAPTGRLYEQYF.

This chain joins TRBV21-1 and TRBJ1-4. TRBV21-1 is assigned pseudogene status. CDR3 length: 10 amino acids. The CDR3: CATKGEKLFF. For the CDR3, the DNA is TGTGCCACCAAGGGTGAAAAACTGTTTTTT.

This clonotype was detected a few times. This chain uses TRBV15 with TRBJ2-1, with 8 nucleotides matching TRBD2. Trimming cost V 7 bases and J 4 bases; bases outside gene matches: 12. The CDR3 length is 16 residues. Germline values: CDR1 LNHNV, CDR2 YYDKDF (reference sequence). The DNA of the CDR3 is TGTGCCACCACTCGGAGCCCCGGGACTAGGTACAATGAGCAGTTCTTC. Translating it yields CATTRSPGTRYNEQFF.

In regard to this clonotype: At one end the junction does not follow the germline gene, possibly because of a read error. This chain uses TRBV12-3 or TRBV12-4 with TRBJ2-5; TRBD1 matches at 7 bases. The CDR3 runs to 18 residues. The CDR3 reads CACSFELGRGTVQETQYF. CDR3 bases: TGTGCCTGCAGTTTTGAGTTGGGTCGTGGGACAGTTCAAGAGACCCAGTACTTC.

The V and J genes are TRBV20-1 and TRBJ2-7; 10 bases match TRBD2. CDR3 length equals 18 residues. The ends lost 1 base at V and 2 bases at J; junction bases unmatched: 14. Germline V gene lookup returns CDR1 DFQATT and CDR2 SNEGSKA (reference sequence). The CDR3 loop reads CSARGRLAGDGGPYEQYF. The CDR3 region has the DNA TGCAGTGCTAGAGGCCGGCTAGCGGGAGATGGGGGCCCCTACGAGCAGTACTTC.

CDR3: CASSPSGHLNSPLHF. The CDR3 DNA reads TGTGCCAGCTCACCATCGGGACACTTGAATTCACCCCTCCACTTT. The chain joins TRBV18 to TRBJ1-6; D is perhaps TRBD1 (6 bases). CDR1 KGHSH and CDR2 LQKENI come from the germline V gene. V was trimmed by 2 bases and J by 7 bases, leaving 12 bases between them. This CDR3 contains 15 residues. Using reference TRBV18 and TRBJ1-6 for the parts outside the CDR3, the full variable domain is NAGVMQNPRHLVRRRGQEARLRCSPMKGHSHVYWYRQLPEEGLKFMVYLQKENIIDESGMPKERFSAEFPKEGPSILRIQQVVRGDSAAYFCASSPSGHLNSPLHFGNGTRLTVT.

This clonotype was seen more than once but under ten times. In DNA form, the CDR3 reads TGTGCCAGCAGTTATAAGGGATTTCGGGAGCTGTTTTTT. It yields the protein CASSYKGFRELFF. This rearrangement joins TRBV6-5 to TRBJ2-2; D is unclear. Germline assignment: CDR1 MNHEY and CDR2 SVGAGI. This CDR3 has 13 residues. Trimming shortened V by 3 bases and J by 9 bases, and 11 bases separated the two germline ends.

The rearrangement links TRBV7-6 to TRBJ1-2; D uncertain. Looked up from germline, CDR1 is SGHVS and CDR2 is FNYEAQ. The CDR3 extends over 15 amino acids. Trimming shortened V by 3 bases and J by 1 base, and 12 bases separated the two germline ends. CDR3 in DNA: TGTGCCAGCAGCTTTTTGGCAGGTCATAACTATGGCTACACCTTC. Translating it yields CASSFLAGHNYGYTF. Using reference TRBV7-6 and TRBJ1-2 for the parts outside the CDR3, the full variable domain is GAGVSQSPRYKVTKRGQDVALRCDPISGHVSLYWYRQALGQGPEFLTYFNYEAQQDKSGLPNDRFSAERPEGSISTLTIQRTEQRDSAMYRCASSFLAGHNYGYTFGSGTRLTVV.

This clonotype appeared many times. The chain recombines TRBV5-1 with TRBJ2-1, with TRBD1 matching 8 bases. CDR3 size: 14 residues. Germline trimming cut 4 bases from V and 5 bases from J; bases unmatched to any gene: 5. In germline, CDR1 is SGHRS, CDR2 YFSETQ. CDR3 protein: CASSPGQVNNEQFF. DNA of the CDR3: TGCGCCAGCAGCCCGGGACAGGTGAACAATGAGCAGTTCTTC.

This clonotype appeared a few times. The chain combines TRBV12-5 with TRBJ2-1, with TRBD2 as a possible D gene (6 bases). Germline V gene data show CDR1 as LGHNT and CDR2 as FRNRAP. CDR3 length: 16 amino acids. Between the trimmed V and J ends, which lost 4 bases and 2 bases, there was a span of 15 bases. The CDR3 sequence is CASGSVAGTPYNEQFF. The DNA of the CDR3 is TGTGCTAGTGGTTCGGTAGCAGGGACTCCCTACAATGAGCAGTTCTTC. Full variable domain (remainder filled in from reference TRBV12-5 and TRBJ2-1): DARVTQTPRHKVTEMGQEVTMRCQPILGHNTVFWYRQTMMQGLELLAYFRNRAPLDDSGMPKDRFSAEMPDATLATLKIQPSEPRDSAVYFCASGSVAGTPYNEQFFGPGTRLTVL.

The chain combines TRBV12-3 or TRBV12-4 with TRBJ2-7; weak D call: TRBD1 (6 bases). V was clipped by 5 bases and J by 5 bases, with 10 bases between them. CDR3 length: 12 residues. This CDR3 is CASSATGNEQYF. CDR3 bases: TGTGCCAGCAGTGCCACAGGGAACGAGCAGTACTTC.

This clonotype has ten or more counts. This chain uses TRBV27 with TRBJ2-7; D is perhaps TRBD2 (5 bases). The germline V gene has CDR1 MNHEY and CDR2 SMNVEV (reference sequence). The CDR3 totals 15 residues. V lost 5 bases and J 2 bases, leaving 16 bases between the germline ends. CDR3 in DNA: TGTGCCAGCAGTCTTCGGGGAGCCCTCCCCTACGAGCAGTACGTC. Encoded protein: CASSLRGALPYEQYV.

The chain is built from TRBV2 and TRBJ2-3, with 9 bases aligning to TRBD1. J was trimmed by 3 bases and V by 11 bases; bases with no gene match: 6. The CDR3 totals 13 residues. CDR1 and CDR2 from the germline V gene are SNHLY and FYNNEI. CDR3 protein: CAPGQGWTDTQYF. CDR3 nucleotide sequence: TGTGCCCCGGGACAGGGTTGGACAGATACGCAGTATTTT.

The chain carries TRBV24-1 and TRBJ2-5, with 9 nucleotides matching TRBD1. V was pared by 9 bases and J by 4 bases, with 8 bases of the junction left unmatched. The CDR3 spans 14 residues. Germline V gives CDR1 KGHDR, CDR2 SFDVKD. This CDR3 reads CATSPGQGGETQYF. The CDR3 region has the DNA TGTGCCACCTCTCCGGGACAGGGAGGAGAGACCCAGTACTTC.

The rearrangement joins TRBV29-1 to TRBJ1-4, with D perhaps matching TRBD1 (5 bases). This CDR3 region has 14 residues. The V and J ends lost 7 bases and 6 bases respectively, with 18 bases between them. From germline, CDR1 is SQVTM and CDR2 ANQGSEA. The CDR3 nucleotides are TGCAGCGCGACTCCCCAGGGTATGGATGAAAAACTGTTTTTT. As protein: CSATPQGMDEKLFF. The whole variable domain, filled in from reference TRBV29-1 and TRBJ1-4, reads SAVISQKPSRDICQRGTSLTIQCQVDSQVTMMFWYRQQPGQSLTLIATANQGSEATYESGFVIDKFPISRPNLTFSTLTVSNMSPEDSSIYLCSATPQGMDEKLFFGSGTQLSVL.

Remarks on this clonotype: A much larger clone differs from this one at a single base, so this may be a read error. The genes are TRBV24-1 and TRBJ2-1; TRBD2 might be the D (5 bases). Germline-derived CDR1 and CDR2 are KGHDR and SFDVKD. The length of the CDR3 is 18 residues. The DNA of the CDR3 is TGTGCCCCCAGTGATCCTGAGGGTGGGCTAGCAGACTACAATGAGCAGTTCTTC. Translating it yields CAPSDPEGGLADYNEQFF.

The chain couples TRBV7-2 to TRBJ1-5; 9 bases fit TRBD1. With 5 bases clipped from V and 2 bases from J, the junction kept 4 bases outside the gene matches. The CDR3 totals 15 residues. The germline V gene has CDR1 SGHTA and CDR2 FQGNSA. The DNA of the CDR3 is TGTGCCAGCAGCGTGGACAGGGGCCGCAATCAGCCCCAGCATTTT. Translating it yields CASSVDRGRNQPQHF. Filled out from reference TRBV7-2 and TRBJ1-5, the complete variable domain reads GAGVSQSPSNKVTEKGKDVELRCDPISGHTALYWYRQSLGQGLEFLIYFQGNSAPDKSGLPSDRFSAERTGGSVSTLTIQRTQQEDSAVYLCASSVDRGRNQPQHFGDGTRLSIL.

The DNA for the CDR3 is TGCAGCGTTGAAACCCTGGGGGGGTTACGAACCGGGGAGCTGTTTTTT. This gives the protein CSVETLGGLRTGELFF. The chain has TRBV29-1 and TRBJ2-2, with 7 bases matching TRBD2. This CDR3 is 16 amino acids long. From germline, CDR1 is SQVTM and CDR2 ANQGSEA. J gave up 5 bases and V 2 bases, and 11 bases lay outside the gene matches.

The chain joins TRBV5-6 to TRBJ2-5; D might be TRBD1 (7 bases). The V gene lost 6 bases and the J gene lost 2 bases, with 17 bases spanning the gap. The CDR3 sequence is 15 residues long. The germline V gene encodes CDR1 SGHDT and CDR2 YYEEEE. The CDR3 spells CASIYLPGGQETQYF. The CDR3 coding sequence is TGTGCCAGCATTTATTTACCAGGGGGGCAAGAGACCCAGTACTTC.

This rearrangement joins TRBV5-6 to TRBJ1-3, with D uncertain. The length of the CDR3 is 16 residues. Germline values: CDR1 SGHDT, CDR2 YYEEEE. Deletions cut 1 base from V and 2 bases from J, with 13 bases between. CDR3 DNA: TGTGCCAGCAGCTTGAGGGCATTAACGACTGGAAACACCATATATTTT. Its translation: CASSLRALTTGNTIYF. The full variable domain, its missing parts supplied by reference TRBV5-6 and TRBJ1-3, is DAGVTQSPTHLIKTRGQQVTLRCSPKSGHDTVSWYQQALGQGPQFIFQYYEEEERQRGNFPDRFSGHQFPNYSSELNVNALLLGDSALYLCASSLRALTTGNTIYFGEGSWLTVV.

This clonotype has only a few counts. The V gene is TRBV6-1, the J gene TRBJ2-2; D gene uncertain. The CDR3 length is 14 residues. V was pared by 6 bases and J by 3 bases, with 11 bases between. The germline V gene encodes CDR1 MNHNS and CDR2 SASEGT. The CDR3, as DNA: TGTGCCAGCAGCCCCTCATTATACACCGGGGAGCTGTTTTTT. It is translated as CASSPSLYTGELFF.

V gene TRBV4-3 combines with J gene TRBJ1-3, with a weak D call TRBD1 (6 bases). Germline lookup yields CDR1 LGHNA and CDR2 YSLEER. V was clipped by 1 base and J by 5 bases, with 12 bases between them. The CDR3 totals 15 residues. CDR3: CASSQASQGRNTIYF. The CDR3 DNA is TGCGCCAGCAGCCAAGCCAGCCAGGGGAGAAACACCATATATTTT.